Presented here are 20 T cell receptor beta chains from one specimen sequenced in a study of Graves' ophthalmopathy and Graves' hyperthyroidism. From RNA, the CDR3 regions of TCR beta chains were amplified and sequenced. HTBI primers primed a first-round RT-PCR, and a second-round multiplex PCR followed. TCRdb reprocessed the multiplex PCR reads with MiXCR, giving one entry per CDR3 protein. The data hold 620,000 or so distinct CDR3 sequences, with 20% to 25% observed a single time. Specimen: peripheral blood. The receptor source for this set is a young woman with stable Graves' hyperthyroidism. Some clones in this sample may be carry-over from other donors' samples.

The V and J genes are TRBV20-1 and TRBJ1-5; TRBD1 aligns across 8 bases. The CDR3 runs to 14 residues. V was clipped by 6 bases and J by 0 bases; unmatched bases: 4. Germline CDR1 DFQATT, CDR2 SNEGSKA (reference sequence). CDR3 DNA: TGCAGTGCGGGACAGGAATATAGCAATCAGCCCCAGCATTTT. Protein: CSAGQEYSNQPQHF.

The table lists this clonotype with many counts. The rearrangement joins TRBV7-2 to TRBJ2-2; tentative D call: TRBD2 (6 bases). Trimming left V 3 bases short and J 6 bases short, with 14 bases between. Germline CDR1 and CDR2: SGHTA and FQGNSA. The CDR3 length is 15 residues. In DNA, the CDR3 is TGTGCCAGCAGCTTGCTGGCGGGGTGGGCCGGGGAGCTGTTTTTT. This codes for CASSLLAGWAGELFF.

The V and J genes are TRBV6-5 and TRBJ2-7; 11 bases are a match to TRBD2. This CDR3 has 17 residues. Trimming at V came to 1 base and at J to 0 bases, leaving 5 bases not matched to a gene. Germline CDR1 is MNHEY and CDR2 is SVGAGI. CDR3 coding DNA: TGTGCCAGCAGTTACTGGACTAGCGGGCCGAGCTCCTACGAGCAGTACTTC. Its translation is CASSYWTSGPSSYEQYF.

This clonotype was picked up one time. The chain links TRBV12-3 or TRBV12-4 to TRBJ2-7; D not certain. V gave up 6 bases and J gave up 2 bases, with 14 bases separating them. This CDR3 contains 14 residues. The CDR3 region is CASSHPDHPYEQYF. The CDR3, as DNA: TGTGCCAGCAGCCACCCGGACCATCCCTACGAGCAGTACTTC.

This chain joins TRBV3-1 and TRBJ2-7, with 7 bases identical to TRBD2. Germline V CDR1 and CDR2: LGHDT, YNNKEL (reference sequence). The V segment lost 4 bases and the J segment 7 bases; nucleotides outside the gene matches: 7. This CDR3 contains 13 residues. The CDR3 protein is CASSRAGVEEQYF. The CDR3 DNA reads as TGTGCCAGCAGCCGGGCGGGAGTCGAAGAGCAGTACTTC.

CDR3 DNA: TGCAGTGCTAGAGCCGGACAGGGCTGGGAGACCCAGTACTTC. This codes for CSARAGQGWETQYF. This chain uses TRBV20-1 with TRBJ2-5; 8 positions match TRBD1. The CDR3 has 14 amino acids. Unmatched junction bases numbered 6, after V lost 1 base and J lost 5 bases. Germline values: CDR1 DFQATT, CDR2 SNEGSKA (reference sequence).

The table lists this clonotype with many counts. The chain recombines TRBV12-3 or TRBV12-4 with TRBJ1-1; TRBD1 matches 8 bases. The V gene end was trimmed by 2 bases and the J gene end by 5 bases; junction bases not matched to a gene: 7. The CDR3 contains 15 residues. CDR3 loop: CASSLLAQGGTEAFF. The CDR3 DNA reads as TGTGCCAGCAGTTTATTGGCACAGGGGGGAACTGAAGCTTTCTTT.

This clonotype was recorded only once. This sequence joins TRBV6-5 and TRBJ1-1, with D possibly being TRBD1 (5 bases). Trimming cost V 2 bases and J 8 bases, with 15 bases left between them. The CDR3 length is 14 residues. Looked up from germline, CDR1 is MNHEY and CDR2 is SVGAGI. CDR3 DNA sequence: TGTGCCAGCAGTTACGGGGGAGGACTCTTAGAAGCTTTCTTT. This translates into CASSYGGGLLEAFF.

This clonotype was recorded many times. The chain carries TRBV6-1 and TRBJ1-3, with 9 bases that match TRBD1. Trimming at V came to 5 bases and at J to 3 bases, leaving 2 bases not matched to a gene. The CDR3 is made up of 14 amino acids. Germline CDR1 and CDR2: MNHNS and SASEGT. Here the CDR3 DNA reads TGTGCCAGCAGTACAGGGGGCGATGGAAACACCATATATTTT. Translating it yields CASSTGGDGNTIYF.

This clonotype was seen many times. This sequence joins TRBV6-1 and TRBJ1-2, with TRBD1 identical over 10 bases. CDR1 MNHNS and CDR2 SASEGT come from the germline V gene. CDR3 size: 15 residues. V was clipped by 6 bases and J by 7 bases; unmatched bases: 11. Here the CDR3 reads CASSPTGTGAVGYTF. DNA for the CDR3: TGTGCCAGCAGCCCAACCGGGACAGGGGCGGTTGGCTACACCTTC.

There are a few counts of this clonotype. This rearrangement joins TRBV25-1 to TRBJ2-7, with 9 bases lining up with TRBD2. In germline, CDR1 is MGHDK, CDR2 SYGVNS. Trimming removed 6 bases from V and 7 bases from J; junction bases left unmatched: 16. This CDR3 spans 16 amino acids. The CDR3 nucleotides are TGTGCCAGCAGCCACTCCCCACTAGCGGGCTTGAGTGAGCAGTACTTC. The encoded protein is CASSHSPLAGLSEQYF.

Many counts were recorded for this clonotype. The V and J genes are TRBV6-1 and TRBJ2-5; D is unresolved. Between the trimmed V and J ends, which lost 6 bases and 4 bases, there was a span of 18 bases. This CDR3 spans 15 amino acids. Germline CDR1 MNHNS, CDR2 SASEGT. CDR3 coding DNA: TGTGCCAGCAGCCTCTCACTCCCTTTAATAGAGACCCAGTACTTC. It specifies CASSLSLPLIETQYF.

This clonotype has ten or more counts. One end of the junction is discordant with germline, which a read error may explain. The chain links TRBV7-9 to TRBJ2-7, with D tentatively TRBD2 (6 bases). The CDR3 has 12 residues. Germline V gene data show CDR1 as SEHNR and CDR2 as FQNEAQ (reference sequence). CDR3 nucleotide sequence: TGTGCCAGCAGCCTAGCGTGGGGCGAGCAGTACTTC. As protein: CASSLAWGEQYF.

The chain employs TRBV27 and TRBJ1-5; 7 positions match TRBD1. The CDR3 runs 15 residues. Per the germline V gene, CDR1 is MNHEY and CDR2 is SMNVEV (reference sequence). The V and J ends lost 5 bases and 5 bases, in that order; junction bases with no gene match: 9. CDR3 bases: TGTGCCAGCAGTGGCCAGGGGGGGGCTTATCAGCCCCAGCATTTT. Its protein product is CASSGQGGAYQPQHF.

In this sample, this clonotype turned up a few times. The CDR3 sequence: CASSPIDNNQPQHF. In DNA, the CDR3 is TGTGCCAGCTCACCAATCGATAACAATCAGCCCCAGCATTTT. The chain carries TRBV18 and TRBJ1-5, with D unclear. The CDR3 is 14 residues long. Germline assignment: CDR1 KGHSH and CDR2 LQKENI. Trimming removed 2 bases at V and 3 bases at J, with 8 bases between.

This chain connects TRBV28 to TRBJ2-5; 8 nucleotides line up with TRBD2. There are 14 residues in the CDR3. Germline loops: CDR1 MDHEN, CDR2 SYDVKM. Losses at the gene ends were 7 bases for V and 4 bases for J; bases not matched to a gene: 8. The CDR3 is CASTPGLGRETQYF. The CDR3 DNA is TGTGCCAGCACCCCGGGACTAGGGCGAGAGACCCAGTACTTC.

The chain carries TRBV6-2 or TRBV6-3 and TRBJ1-1; weak D call: TRBD1 (5 bases). The germline V gene encodes CDR1 MNHEY and CDR2 SVGEGT. Trimming left V 2 bases short and J 4 bases short, with 11 bases between. This CDR3 contains 14 residues. CDR3 DNA: TGTGCCAGCAGTTACGGGACGGTGGGCACTGAAGCTTTCTTT. This sequence encodes CASSYGTVGTEAFF.

This clonotype was picked up many times. This chain connects TRBV12-3 or TRBV12-4 to TRBJ2-7; 9 nucleotides align to TRBD1. Unmatched junction bases numbered 7, after V lost 5 bases and J lost 2 bases. This CDR3 has 15 residues. CDR3 bases: TGTGCCAGCAGTAAACAGGGGGCACGAACCTACGAGCAGTACTTC. It translates to CASSKQGARTYEQYF.

This clonotype was counted only a few times. This sequence joins TRBV15 and TRBJ2-5, with D unresolved. The CDR3 has 14 residues. V lost 1 base and J lost 2, with 8 bases in between. Germline V gene data show CDR1 as LNHNV and CDR2 as YYDKDF (reference sequence). The CDR3, as DNA: TGTGCCACCAGCAGAGGGAACGAGCAAGAGACCCAGTACTTC. This translates into CATSRGNEQETQYF.

The V gene is TRBV5-6, the J gene TRBJ1-6; perhaps TRBD1 as D (6 bases). Germline values: CDR1 SGHDT, CDR2 YYEEEE. The germline V and J ends were trimmed by 5 bases and 8 bases, with 17 bases remaining between them. CDR3 length: 15 residues. CDR3 nucleotide sequence: TGTGCCAGCAGTCGGCGAGGGGGACTGGATTCACCCCTCCACTTT. Translating gives CASSRRGGLDSPLHF.